A selection of T cell receptor beta chains follows, all from one sample in a study of Ad26.COV2.S vaccination and SARS-CoV-2 variants. The repertoire was sequenced with immunoSEQ multiplex PCR; TCRdb's copy has only in-frame clones and lacks some. The table shows more than 300,000 clones, with 80% to 90% occurring only once. The specimen was peripheral blood, collected in a trial of Ad26.COV2.S vaccine versus placebo. The receptors were sampled from a person between 18 and 60 years old who received the Ad26.COV2.S COVID-19 vaccine or a placebo. Each CDR3 is given with its conserved first and last residue. The D gene is left open where the match is weak. Some rows have no size entry. The others give once, few or many, or a class for an expanded clone.

clone size,D gene,V gene,J gene,CDR3 DNA,CDR3 protein
-,TRBD2,TRBV5-6,TRBJ2-7,TGTGCCAGCAGCTTGGCTGGGGGGGAGGGCTACGAGCAGTACTTC,CASSLAGGEGYEQYF
-,-,TRBV28,TRBJ2-1,TGTGCCAGCAGTCAGGCCCTAGCTCCAGGAGAGAATGAGCAGTTCTTC,CASSQALAPGENEQFF
-,-,TRBV7-9,TRBJ2-1,TGTGCCAGCAGCTTAGTTCGGGGCTACTCCTACAATGAGCAGTTCTTC,CASSLVRGYSYNEQFF
-,-,TRBV28,TRBJ1-2,TGTGCCAGCAGTTTCTCGGTCTATGGCTACACCTTC,CASSFSVYGYTF
-,TRBD1,TRBV4-1,TRBJ1-6,TGCGCCAGCAGCCAAGAGGGACAGGGGATGAATTCACCCCTCCACTTT,CASSQEGQGMNSPLHF
once,-,TRBV12-5,TRBJ2-7,TGTGCTAGTGGTTTGGCCAGGGGCCACGAGCAGTACTTC,CASGLARGHEQYF
-,-,TRBV7-6,TRBJ2-3,TGTGCCAGCAGCTTAGGGGGTGGAGGGCTAGCAGGAGATACGCAGTATTTT,CASSLGGGGLAGDTQYF
-,-,TRBV7-9,TRBJ2-7,TGTGCCAGCAGCAGTGACAGGGAGGGAGAGCAGTACTTC,CASSSDREGEQYF
-,-,TRBV5-1,TRBJ2-2,TGCGCCAGCAGCTTGGGGGCAGGGGACACCGGGGAGCTGTTTTTT,CASSLGAGDTGELFF
-,TRBD2,TRBV5-1,TRBJ2-1,TGCGCCAGCAGGGCGACTAGCGGGATTCGCAATGAGCAGTTCTTC,CASRATSGIRNEQFF
-,TRBD2,TRBV7-9,TRBJ2-5,TGTGCCAGCAGCTTAGCTTCCCTAGCGGGGGTTAAAGAGACCCAGTACTTC,CASSLASLAGVKETQYF
-,-,TRBV5-1,TRBJ1-1,TGCGCCAGCAGCTTGGCCCCAGGGGCGGGAAACACTGAAGCTTTCTTT,CASSLAPGAGNTEAFF
-,-,TRBV7-9,TRBJ1-3,TGTGCCAGCAGCCAGGACAACTCTGGAAACACCATATATTTT,CASSQDNSGNTIYF
once,-,TRBV30,TRBJ1-5,TGTGCCTGGAGTGTACAGGGTAGCAATCAGCCCCAGCATTTT,CAWSVQGSNQPQHF
-,-,TRBV28,TRBJ2-7,TGTGCCAGCAGCGACACACCCCAGACCGAGCAGTACTTC,CASSDTPQTEQYF
-,-,TRBV7-2,TRBJ2-3,TGTGCCAGTCTACCCAGGAACACAGATACGCAGTATTTT,CASLPRNTDTQYF
-,-,TRBV3-1/TRBV3-2,TRBJ1-2,TGTGCCAGCAGCAAAGACGAAGGGTTCGGCTACACCTTC,CASSKDEGFGYTF
-,-,TRBV5-1,TRBJ1-2,TGCGCCAGCAGCGCACAGGGAAAAGGGGATGGCTACACCTTC,CASSAQGKGDGYTF
-,-,TRBV6-2/TRBV6-3,TRBJ2-2,TGTGCCAGCAGTTACCATGACACCGGGGAGCTGTTTTTT,CASSYHDTGELFF
once,-,TRBV7-9,TRBJ2-2,TGTGCCAGCAGCTTCACAGGGTCGAACACCGGGGAGCTGTTTTTT,CASSFTGSNTGELFF
-,-,TRBV10-3,TRBJ2-7,TGTGCCATCAGTGAGGACAGGTCCTACGAGCAGTACTTC,CAISEDRSYEQYF
-,TRBD1,TRBV23-1,TRBJ1-5,TGCGCCAGAGAAGGGACAGATAGGCCTAGCAATCAGCCCCAGCATTTT,CAREGTDRPSNQPQHF
-,TRBD2,TRBV6-5,TRBJ2-5,TGTGCCAGCAGTTACTCGACTAGCGGGAGCGGAAAGACCCAGTACTTC,CASSYSTSGSGKTQYF
-,-,TRBV25-1,TRBJ1-4,TGTGCCAGCAGTGAAAGGTCCCGGGTCGGGGGTGAAAAACTGTTTTTT,CASSERSRVGGEKLFF
-,-,TRBV7-2,TRBJ2-1,TGTGCCAGCAGCTTAAGCAGCGGCCCCTACAATGAGCAGTTCTTC,CASSLSSGPYNEQFF
once,-,TRBV4-3,TRBJ1-2,TGCGCCAGCAGCCAAGAATTTCGGGTCGGCTACACCTTC,CASSQEFRVGYTF
-,TRBD2,TRBV29-1,TRBJ2-1,TGCAGCGTTGAAGCCCCTTTAGCGGGAGAATTAGGTGAGCAGTTCTTC,CSVEAPLAGELGEQFF
-,-,TRBV7-9,TRBJ2-3,TGTGCCAGCAGCTTAGGGGCAGGGACTTCTTTCACAGATACGCAGTATTTT,CASSLGAGTSFTDTQYF
once,-,TRBV15,TRBJ2-3,TGTGCCACCAGCAGAGACTGGGGAGGCACAGATACGCAGTATTTT,CATSRDWGGTDTQYF
-,-,TRBV7-8,TRBJ2-7,TGTGCCAGCAGCTCCGGACAGACCGACGAGCAGTACTTC,CASSSGQTDEQYF
-,-,TRBV4-2,TRBJ1-5,TGTGCCAGCAGCCAAGGGGCTAGGGACGACCAGCCCCAGCATTTT,CASSQGARDDQPQHF
-,-,TRBV27,TRBJ2-7,TGTGCCAGCAAGCTGTCCCGGGACATATACGAGCAGTACTTC,CASKLSRDIYEQYF
-,TRBD1,TRBV18,TRBJ2-3,TGTGCCAGCTCACCACCGGGGATGACAGGGGGCACAGATACGCAGTATTTT,CASSPPGMTGGTDTQYF
-,-,TRBV7-9,TRBJ2-3,TGTGCCAGCAGCTTTATAACCCCAGATACGCAGTATTTT,CASSFITPDTQYF
-,-,TRBV7-9,TRBJ1-4,TGTGCCAGCAGCTTAGGCCTTAATGAAAAACTGTTTTTT,CASSLGLNEKLFF
-,TRBD2,TRBV3-1/TRBV3-2,TRBJ2-5,TGTGCCAGCAGCCGCCCGTTGGCGGGAGAAGAGACCCAGTACTTC,CASSRPLAGEETQYF
-,TRBD1,TRBV5-4,TRBJ1-6,TGTGCCAGCAGCGTAGGACAGGATTCACCCCTCCACTTT,CASSVGQDSPLHF
-,-,TRBV9,TRBJ2-7,TGTGCCAGCAGCGCCTCTAGCAGCTACGAGCAGTACTTC,CASSASSSYEQYF
once,TRBD1,TRBV7-9,TRBJ1-5,TGTGCCAGCAGCTCCTCCTCTAGGGGGCTCGGACAGCCCCAGCATTTT,CASSSSSRGLGQPQHF
-,TRBD1,TRBV7-8,TRBJ1-5,TGTGCCAGCAGCTCCAGGGGGAATAGCAATCAGCCCCAGCATTTT,CASSSRGNSNQPQHF
-,-,TRBV5-6,TRBJ2-7,TGTGCCAGCAGCTTGGCCAGGAACTCCTACGAGCAGTACTTC,CASSLARNSYEQYF
-,TRBD2,TRBV10-3,TRBJ2-3,TGTGCCATCAGTGAGTCGGAGACTAGCGGGAGGAAGACAGATACGCAGTATTTT,CAISESETSGRKTDTQYF
-,-,TRBV5-1,TRBJ2-1,TGCGCATCAGGCCGGAAGACTATTGGTGAGCAGTTCTTC,CASGRKTIGEQFF
-,-,TRBV10-2,TRBJ2-7,TGCGCCAGCAGTGAGTCGCTACAGTCCTACGAGCAGTACTTC,CASSESLQSYEQYF
few,-,TRBV28,TRBJ1-5,TGTGCCAGCTCCTCCCGGGCCAAAAATCAGCCCCAGCATTTT,CASSSRAKNQPQHF
few,-,TRBV30,TRBJ1-6,TGTGCCTGGAGTGTACCCGGCAGGGTCAATTCACCCCTCCACTTT,CAWSVPGRVNSPLHF